The following is a T cell receptor beta chain sequence with its context. The data originate from a study of blood T cell repertoires in COVID-19. Study context: Sites across the United States, Italy and Spain contributed samples from acute and convalescent COVID-19. T cells, B-cell-depleted T cells, or PBMCs supplied cDNA or gDNA.

The germline V gene encodes CDR1 SNHLY and CDR2 FYNNEI. This CDR3 spans 14 amino acids. Unmatched junction bases numbered 3, after V lost 6 bases and J lost 1 base. Per the study methods: Counts of nucleated cells, estimated from reference gene primer amplification, were obtained. Generated by immunoSEQ multiplex PCR, the TCRdb table keeps only in-frame clones and is missing some. The V and J calls and the clone size are those of that table, but D and trimming were determined from the DNA. The profile shows 93,000 or so clones, more than 80% of them singletons. The chain recombines TRBV2 with TRBJ1-1, with TRBD1 matching over 9 bases. This TCR was recovered from a woman aged 55-75 years with acute or convalescent COVID-19. The sample was peripheral blood. Here the CDR3 DNA reads TGTGCCAGCAGGGTGGACAGGGGGAACACTGAAGCTTTCTTT. Encoded protein: CASRVDRGNTEAFF. Full variable domain (remainder filled in from reference TRBV2 and TRBJ1-1): EPEVTQTPSHQVTQMGQEVILRCVPISNHLYFYWYRQILGQKVEFLVSFYNNEISEKSEIFDDQFSVERPDGSNFTLKIRSTKLEDSAMYFCASRVDRGNTEAFFGQGTRLTVV.